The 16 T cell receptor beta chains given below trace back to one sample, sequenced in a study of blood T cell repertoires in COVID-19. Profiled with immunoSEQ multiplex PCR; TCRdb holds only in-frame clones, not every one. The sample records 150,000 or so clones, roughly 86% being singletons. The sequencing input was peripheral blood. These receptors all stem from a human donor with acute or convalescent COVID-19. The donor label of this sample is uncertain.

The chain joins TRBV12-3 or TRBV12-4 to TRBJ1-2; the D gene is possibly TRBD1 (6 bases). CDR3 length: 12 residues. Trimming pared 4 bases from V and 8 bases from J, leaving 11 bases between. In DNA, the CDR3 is TGTGCCAGCAGTTACACAGGGTTCGGCTACACCTTC. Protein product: CASSYTGFGYTF.

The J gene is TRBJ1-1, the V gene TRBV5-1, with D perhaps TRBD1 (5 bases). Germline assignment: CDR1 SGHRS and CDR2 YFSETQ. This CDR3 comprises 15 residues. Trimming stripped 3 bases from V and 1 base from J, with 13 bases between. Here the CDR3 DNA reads TGCGCCAGCAGCTCGGGGGACGGTAAGAACACTGAAGCTTTCTTT. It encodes CASSSGDGKNTEAFF.

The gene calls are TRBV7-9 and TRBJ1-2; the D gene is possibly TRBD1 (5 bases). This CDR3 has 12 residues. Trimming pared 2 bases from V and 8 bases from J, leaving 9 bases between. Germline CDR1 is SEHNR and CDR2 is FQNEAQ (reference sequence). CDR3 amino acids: CASSLQGSGYTF. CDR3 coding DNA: TGTGCCAGCAGCTTACAGGGATCCGGCTACACCTTC.

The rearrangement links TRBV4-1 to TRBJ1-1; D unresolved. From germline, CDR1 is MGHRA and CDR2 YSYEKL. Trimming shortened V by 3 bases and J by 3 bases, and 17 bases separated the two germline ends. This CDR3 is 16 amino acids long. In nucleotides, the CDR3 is TGCGCCAGCAGCCATCCCGGACTGACCGGGGACACTGAAGCTTTCTTT. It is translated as CASSHPGLTGDTEAFF.

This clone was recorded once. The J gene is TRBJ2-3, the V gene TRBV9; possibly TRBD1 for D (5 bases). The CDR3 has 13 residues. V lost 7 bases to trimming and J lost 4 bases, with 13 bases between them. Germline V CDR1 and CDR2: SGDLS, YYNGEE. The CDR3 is CASGRGGADTQYF. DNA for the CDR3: TGTGCCAGCGGTAGGGGCGGTGCAGATACGCAGTATTTT.

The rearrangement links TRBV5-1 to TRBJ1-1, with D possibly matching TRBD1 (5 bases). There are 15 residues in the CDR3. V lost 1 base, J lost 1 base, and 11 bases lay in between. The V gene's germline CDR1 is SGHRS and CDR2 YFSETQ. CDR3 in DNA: TGCGCCAGCAGCTTGCAGCAGGGTTGGAACACTGAAGCTTTCTTT. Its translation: CASSLQQGWNTEAFF.

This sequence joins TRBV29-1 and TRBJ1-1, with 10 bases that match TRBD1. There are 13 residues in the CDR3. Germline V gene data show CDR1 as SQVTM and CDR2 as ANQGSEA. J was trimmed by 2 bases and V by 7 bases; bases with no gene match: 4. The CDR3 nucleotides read TGCAGCGGTGAGACAGGGGGCAACACTGAAGCTTTCTTT. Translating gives CSGETGGNTEAFF.

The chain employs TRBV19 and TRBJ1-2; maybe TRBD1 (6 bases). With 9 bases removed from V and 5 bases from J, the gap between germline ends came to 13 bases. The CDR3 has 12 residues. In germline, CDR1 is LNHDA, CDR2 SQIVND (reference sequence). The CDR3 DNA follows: TGTGCCAGCAGGACAGCCCAGTATGGCTACACCTTC. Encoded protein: CASRTAQYGYTF.

The CDR3 DNA follows: TGTGCCACCAGCAGAGATCGGGGATCCTCCTACAATGAGCAGTTCTTC. Translation: CATSRDRGSSYNEQFF. The chain has TRBV15 and TRBJ2-1; tentatively, D is TRBD2 (5 bases). Looked up from germline, CDR1 is LNHNV and CDR2 is YYDKDF (reference sequence). Trimming cost V 0 bases and J 0 bases, with 9 bases left between them. The CDR3 is 16 amino acids.

The CDR3 sequence is CASSRERGGTGEQYF. CDR3 DNA sequence: TGTGCCAGCAGCCGGGAGCGGGGGGGCACGGGCGAGCAGTACTTC. This chain connects TRBV7-2 to TRBJ2-7; TRBD2 aligns across 10 bases. J gave up 6 bases and V 5 bases, and 10 bases lay outside the gene matches. This CDR3 is 15 amino acids long. Germline loops: CDR1 SGHTA, CDR2 FQGNSA.

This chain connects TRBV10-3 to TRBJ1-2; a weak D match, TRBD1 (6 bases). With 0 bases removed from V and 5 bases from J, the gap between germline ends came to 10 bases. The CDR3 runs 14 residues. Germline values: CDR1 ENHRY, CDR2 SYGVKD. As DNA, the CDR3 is TGTGCCATCAGTGAGTCAGGACAGATTTATGGCTACACCTTC. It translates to CAISESGQIYGYTF.

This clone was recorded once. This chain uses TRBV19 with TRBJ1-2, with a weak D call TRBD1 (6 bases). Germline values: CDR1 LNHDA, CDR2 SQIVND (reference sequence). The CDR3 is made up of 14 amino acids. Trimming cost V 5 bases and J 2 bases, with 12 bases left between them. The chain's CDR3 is CASSPTGTNYGYTF. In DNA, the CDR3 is TGTGCCAGTAGTCCCACAGGGACCAACTATGGCTACACCTTC. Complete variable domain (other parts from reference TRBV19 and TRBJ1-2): DGGITQSPKYLFRKEGQNVTLSCEQNLNHDAMYWYRQDPGQGLRLIYYSQIVNDFQKGDIAEGYSVSREKKESFPLTVTSAQKNPTAFYLCASSPTGTNYGYTFGSGTRLTVV.

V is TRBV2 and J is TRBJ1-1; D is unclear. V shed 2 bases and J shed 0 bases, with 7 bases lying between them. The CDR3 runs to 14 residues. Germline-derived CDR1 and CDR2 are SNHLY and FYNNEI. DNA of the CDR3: TGTGCCAGCAGTGAATTGGGCATGAACACTGAAGCTTTCTTT. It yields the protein CASSELGMNTEAFF. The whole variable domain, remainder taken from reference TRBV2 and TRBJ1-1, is EPEVTQTPSHQVTQMGQEVILRCVPISNHLYFYWYRQILGQKVEFLVSFYNNEISEKSEIFDDQFSVERPDGSNFTLKIRSTKLEDSAMYFCASSELGMNTEAFFGQGTRLTVV.

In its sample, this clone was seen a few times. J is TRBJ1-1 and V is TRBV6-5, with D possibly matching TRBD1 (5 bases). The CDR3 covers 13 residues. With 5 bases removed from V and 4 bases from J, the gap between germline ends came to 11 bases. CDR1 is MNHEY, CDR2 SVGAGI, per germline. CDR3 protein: CASSPVGGTEAFF. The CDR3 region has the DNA TGTGCCAGCAGTCCCGTGGGGGGCACTGAAGCTTTCTTT.

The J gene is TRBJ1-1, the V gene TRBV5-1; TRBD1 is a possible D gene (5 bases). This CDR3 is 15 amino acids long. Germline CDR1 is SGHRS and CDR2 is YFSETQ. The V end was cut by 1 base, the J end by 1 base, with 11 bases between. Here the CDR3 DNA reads TGCGCCAGCAGCTTGCTCAGGGTGGAGAACACTGAAGCTTTCTTT. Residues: CASSLLRVENTEAFF.

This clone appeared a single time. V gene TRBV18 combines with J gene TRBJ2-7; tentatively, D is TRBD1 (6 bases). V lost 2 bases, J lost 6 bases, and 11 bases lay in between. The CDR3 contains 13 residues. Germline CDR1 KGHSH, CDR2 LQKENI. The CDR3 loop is CASSPATGGEQYF. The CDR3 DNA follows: TGTGCCAGCTCACCAGCGACAGGAGGCGAGCAGTACTTC.